These 18 T cell receptor beta chains were sequenced from one sample in a study of regulatory T cells in long-lasting Graves disease. Arm-PCR of CDR3 regions and iRepertoire HTBI primers were used to build TCR beta libraries. In TCRdb, the multiplex PCR reads were re-called with MiXCR into one record per CDR3 protein. The profile shows about 540,000 distinct CDR3 sequences, roughly 14% of them singletons. As for time point: newly diagnosed GD, antithyroid drugs for less than 3 months. PBMCs provided the RNA from which the TCR library was made. The sample was also linked to a second study, of T cells in Graves' hyperthyroidism and ophthalmopathy.

The sequenced sample was peripheral blood mononuclear cells (PBMCs), obtained at new diagnosis, from a patient treated with antithyroid drugs. Receptors originate from a young man with Graves disease.

At least ten counts were recorded for this clonotype. The V gene is TRBV12-3 or TRBV12-4, the J gene TRBJ2-1, with D unclear. This CDR3 has 17 residues. Trimming took 5 bases from V and 4 from J, leaving 21 bases between them. Here the CDR3 DNA reads TGTGCCAGCAGTATTATCGAATACGGGCCACAATACAATGAGCAGTTCTTC. Residues: CASSIIEYGPQYNEQFF.

In this sample, this clonotype turned up many times. CDR3 bases: TGTGCCAGCAGTTCCGGGACAGGAATCAATCAGCCCCAGCATTTT. This sequence encodes CASSSGTGINQPQHF. The V and J genes are TRBV12-3 or TRBV12-4 and TRBJ1-5; TRBD1 matches at 8 bases. The trim removed 4 bases at V and 3 bases at J, leaving 5 bases unmatched. This CDR3 has 15 amino acids.

The J gene is TRBJ2-7, the V gene TRBV12-5; D is unresolved. Germline values: CDR1 LGHNT, CDR2 FRNRAP. Trimming cost V 3 bases and J 0 bases, with 6 bases left between them. The CDR3 spans 13 residues. CDR3 nucleotides: TGTGCTAGTGGTTTCGGAAGCTCCTACGAGCAGTACTTC. It specifies CASGFGSSYEQYF.

This rearrangement joins TRBV7-2 to TRBJ1-3; 7 bases align to TRBD1. The V segment lost 5 bases and the J segment 4 bases; nucleotides outside the gene matches: 5. Germline-derived CDR1 and CDR2 are SGHTA and FQGNSA. The CDR3 is 14 amino acids. The CDR3 sequence is CASSRTGVGNTIYF. DNA of the CDR3: TGTGCCAGCAGCCGTACAGGGGTGGGAAACACCATATATTTT.

This clonotype showed up many times. The chain carries TRBV7-9 and TRBJ2-1; 8 bases fit TRBD2. Germline trimming cut 3 bases from V and 3 bases from J; bases unmatched to any gene: 7. The germline V gene has CDR1 SEHNR and CDR2 FQNEAQ (reference sequence). This CDR3 spans 16 amino acids. The CDR3 region is CASSFPGGRNYNEQFF. The CDR3 bases are TGTGCCAGCAGCTTCCCCGGCGGGAGGAACTACAATGAGCAGTTCTTC.

This chain uses TRBV5-1 with TRBJ1-1, with TRBD1 matching 8 bases. After removal of 4 bases from V and 5 bases from J, the junction contained 13 bases not matched to a gene. This CDR3 contains 16 residues. Germline loops: CDR1 SGHRS, CDR2 YFSETQ. CDR3 nucleotide sequence: TGCGCCAGCAGCAGAGACCCCGGACAGGGAGGAACTGAAGCTTTCTTT. This codes for CASSRDPGQGGTEAFF.

The table lists this clonotype with many counts. The rearrangement links TRBV2 to TRBJ2-3; a weak D match, TRBD1 (5 bases). Trimming removed 6 bases at V and 5 bases at J, with 12 bases between. The germline CDR1 and CDR2 sequences are SNHLY and FYNNEI. This CDR3 contains 13 residues. The CDR3 bases are TGTGCCAGCAGCTTAAACCAGGGAGATACGCAGTATTTT. Encoded protein: CASSLNQGDTQYF.

There are many counts of this clonotype. This rearrangement joins TRBV12-3 or TRBV12-4 to TRBJ2-4; D is perhaps TRBD1 (5 bases). Trimming cost V 1 base and J 8 bases, with 15 bases left between them. This CDR3 contains 15 residues. Written as DNA, the CDR3 is TGTGCCAGCAGTTTAGACCCCCAGGGTCAGCACATTCAGTACTTC. Translating gives CASSLDPQGQHIQYF.

This clonotype was detected ten times or more. The chain couples TRBV28 to TRBJ2-7; 7 bases are shared with TRBD2. The CDR3 has 18 amino acids. The J segment lost 4 bases and the V segment lost 6 bases, leaving 21 bases of the junction unmatched. Germline CDR1 is MDHEN and CDR2 is SYDVKM. CDR3 protein: CASSDPLAAKGRAYEQYF. As DNA, the CDR3 is TGTGCCAGCAGCGACCCTCTAGCGGCAAAAGGGCGGGCATACGAGCAGTACTTC.

This clonotype was recorded at least ten times. This sequence joins TRBV14 and TRBJ1-6; no reliable D call. V lost 4 bases to trimming and J lost 9 bases, with 10 bases between them. This CDR3 has 13 residues. Germline V CDR1 and CDR2: SGHDN, FVKESK. The CDR3 coding sequence is TGTGCCAGCAGCCGAGGTGTGGTTTCACCCCTCCACTTT. It encodes CASSRGVVSPLHF.

The table lists this clonotype with many counts. This sequence joins TRBV29-1 and TRBJ2-7, with 7 bases identical to TRBD1. Germline V CDR1 and CDR2: SQVTM, ANQGSEA. V shed 4 bases and J 7 bases; nucleotides not matched to a gene: 22. This CDR3 region has 17 residues. The DNA of the CDR3 is TGCAGCGTTGTGGGGTGGGCCACAGGGGCCCGGGGTCGGGAGCAGTACTTC. Encoded protein: CSVVGWATGARGREQYF.

The chain employs TRBV19 and TRBJ1-1; TRBD2 agrees at 11 bases. The DNA end lines up better with TRBJ2-3; the J call may be wrong. CDR3 length: 14 residues. Germline assignment: CDR1 LNHDA and CDR2 SQIVND (reference sequence). Here the CDR3 reads CARGGTSGYDTQYF. In DNA form, the CDR3 reads TGTGCCAGAGGGGGGACTAGCGGATATGATACGCAGTATTTT.

This clonotype was counted at least ten times. The chain carries TRBV27 and TRBJ2-5; 9 nucleotides line up with TRBD1. The germline V gene encodes CDR1 MNHEY and CDR2 SMNVEV (reference sequence). J lost 4 bases, V lost 5 bases, and 14 bases had no gene match. The CDR3 runs to 17 residues. The CDR3 nucleotides read TGTGCCAGCAGTGTTAACAGGGGGCGCCTGTTCAGAGAGACCCAGTACTTC. As protein: CASSVNRGRLFRETQYF.

This clonotype was picked up many times. The chain recombines TRBV7-2 with TRBJ2-3; the D gene could be TRBD1 or TRBD2 (5 bases each). CDR1 is SGHTA, CDR2 FQGNSA, per germline. This CDR3 is 15 amino acids long. V was cut by 7 bases and J by 3 bases, with 17 bases left in between. The chain's CDR3 is CASTLWGSVTDTQYF. The CDR3 nucleotides are TGTGCCAGCACCCTCTGGGGGAGCGTAACAGATACGCAGTATTTT. Full variable domain (missing parts from reference TRBV7-2 and TRBJ2-3): GAGVSQSPSNKVTEKGKDVELRCDPISGHTALYWYRQSLGQGLEFLIYFQGNSAPDKSGLPSDRFSAERTGGSVSTLTIQRTQQEDSAVYLCASTLWGSVTDTQYFGPGTRLTVL.

The table lists this clonotype with many counts. The V and J genes are TRBV29-1 and TRBJ2-3, with a weak D call TRBD1 (6 bases). CDR1 SQVTM and CDR2 ANQGSEA come from the germline V gene. V was trimmed by 5 bases and J by 0 bases, leaving 18 bases between them. The CDR3 sequence is 16 residues long. The CDR3 DNA is TGCAGCGTTCTCAGGTGGGCAGGGGCAAGCACAGATACGCAGTATTTT. Translated, it gives CSVLRWAGASTDTQYF.

This clonotype was counted between two and nine times. The rearrangement links TRBV7-9 to TRBJ2-1; possibly TRBD2 for D (5 bases). Germline V lookup: CDR1 SEHNR, CDR2 FQNEAQ (reference sequence). This CDR3 has 16 residues. V lost 1 base and J lost 2, with 12 bases in between. Written as DNA, the CDR3 is TGTGCCAGCAGCTTAGTCCCTAGCCCAACCTACAATGAGCAGTTCTTC. It codes for CASSLVPSPTYNEQFF.

There are many counts of this clonotype. The chain is built from TRBV6-2 or TRBV6-3 and TRBJ2-3, with 16 bases matching TRBD2. Germline-derived CDR1 and CDR2 are MNHEY and SVGEGT. This CDR3 is built from 16 residues. After removal of 6 bases from V and 6 bases from J, the junction contained 6 bases not matched to a gene. CDR3 in amino acids: CASRAGTSGRDDTQYF. In DNA form, the CDR3 reads TGTGCCAGCAGAGCCGGGACTAGCGGGAGGGATGATACGCAGTATTTT.

As regards this clonotype: A much larger clone differs from this one at a single base, so this may be a read error. The chain employs TRBV20-1 and TRBJ1-1, with 8 bases matching TRBD1. The V and J ends lost 3 bases and 4 bases, in that order; junction bases with no gene match: 4. The germline V gene encodes CDR1 DFQATT and CDR2 SNEGSKA (reference sequence). The CDR3 is made up of 13 amino acids. CDR3 DNA: TGCAGTGCTAGCCCGGACAGGGTCACTGAAGCTTTCTTT. Translation: CSASPDRVTEAFF.